The sequence of this TCR beta chain was determined in a study of T-cell memory formation after mild COVID-19. Findings and limits, study-wide: Contracting clones from day 15 to 85 had balanced CD4/CD8; later expanders favoured CD4+.

This clonotype was picked up a small number of times. What it binds is unknown. CDR1 SGHNT and CDR2 YYREEE come from the germline V gene (reference sequence). V lost 6 bases to trimming and J lost 7 bases, with 17 bases between them. The CDR3 has 14 residues. Constant-segment primers were used for 5'RACE, and the resulting TCR alpha and TCR beta cDNA libraries carried sample barcodes and UMIs. One entry per CDR3 protein results from TCRdb running MiXCR on the 5' RACE reads. The sample has fewer than 700,000 distinct CDR3 sequences, less than 25% seen once. The chain couples TRBV5-4 to TRBJ1-3, with D perhaps matching TRBD1 (5 bases). This receptor was obtained from an adult woman who had mild COVID-19 (a few samples of this study predate the infection). Cell type and time point are not known. What was sequenced was PBMCs or a T cell subset sorted from them (not recorded which). The CDR3 sequence is CASTRDLEGNTIYF. The CDR3 DNA sequence: TGTGCCAGCACCCGGGACTTAGAAGGGAACACCATATATTTT.